This is a list of T cell receptor beta chains from one sample in a study of blood T cells in healthy people across ages. MiXCR was run by TCRdb on the 5' RACE reads, yielding one entry per CDR3 protein. The sample carries about 1,000,000 distinct CDR3 sequences, more than 35% recorded once. The sequencing input was blood. Receptors originate from a woman aged 60-75 years in good health. Both conserved end residues are part of each CDR3. A D gene is named only where the DNA matches it firmly. A row's size may be missing; if present it is once, few, many or a size class.

v_call	d_call	j_call	clone_size	cdr3_aa	cdr3_nt
TRBV5-1	-	TRBJ2-7	-	CASSPRTTGSYEQYF	TGCGCCAGCAGCCCCAGGACCACCGGATCCTACGAGCAGTACTTC
TRBV7-2	TRBD1	TRBJ1-6	few	CASSRRDRDYSPLHF	TGTGCCAGCAGCCGACGGGACAGGGATTATTCACCCCTCCACTTT
TRBV24-1	TRBD2	TRBJ2-5	-	CATSDLGTSGETQYF	TGTGCCACCAGTGATTTGGGGACTAGCGGAGAGACCCAGTACTTC
TRBV20-1	TRBD1	TRBJ2-1	-	CSAREGGGYNEQFF	TGCAGTGCTAGGGAAGGGGGCGGTTACAATGAGCAGTTCTTC
TRBV29-1	-	TRBJ2-7	-	CSVRNGCEQYF	TGCAGCGTGAGGAACGGGTGCGAGCAGTACTTC
TRBV15	-	TRBJ2-3	-	CATSRVGWSTDTQYF	TGTGCCACCAGCAGAGTGGGTTGGAGCACAGATACGCAGTATTTT
TRBV20-1	-	TRBJ2-5	-	CSARDRLQTQYF	TGCAGTGCTAGAGATAGGCTCCAGACCCAGTACTTC
TRBV29-1	-	TRBJ2-7	few	CSAGPWGDYEQYF	TGCAGCGCGGGACCTTGGGGTGACTACGAGCAGTACTTC
TRBV27	TRBD2	TRBJ2-1	-	CASSRLAGVNEQFF	TGTGCCAGCTCAAGACTAGCGGGAGTCAATGAGCAGTTCTTC
TRBV2	-	TRBJ2-3	-	CASRTPNVADTQYF	TGTGCCAGCAGGACCCCTAATGTGGCGGATACGCAGTATTTT
TRBV5-1	-	TRBJ2-5	-	CASSGWTARRGETQYF	TGCGCCAGCAGCGGATGGACAGCTAGGCGAGGAGAGACCCAGTACTTC
TRBV27	-	TRBJ2-5	-	CASSSGSLPQYF	TGTGCCAGCAGTAGTGGATCTCTCCCCCAGTACTTC
TRBV6-1	-	TRBJ2-3	-	CASSGPTGKSTDTQYF	TGTGCCAGCAGTGGACCGACAGGAAAGAGCACAGATACGCAGTATTTT
TRBV11-2	-	TRBJ2-1	-	CASSVGAASYNEQFF	TGTGCCAGCAGCGTTGGAGCGGCCTCCTACAATGAGCAGTTCTTC
TRBV24-1	-	TRBJ2-4	-	CATSASGQHKNIQYF	TGTGCCACCAGTGCTAGTGGACAGCACAAAAACATTCAGTACTTC
TRBV28	TRBD1	TRBJ2-1	once	CASTPRPRQGMNEQFF	TGTGCCAGCACTCCGCGGCCTCGACAGGGGATGAATGAGCAGTTCTTC